The 7 T cell receptor beta chains reported below all come from one sample, sequenced in a study of blood T cell repertoires in COVID-19. Here immunoSEQ multiplex PCR was the method, and the copy in TCRdb shows in-frame clones only, minus some. In the table there are 49,000 or so clones, over 80% of which are singletons. The sequenced sample was peripheral blood. These TCRs come from a man aged 55 to 70 with active COVID-19.

This clone appeared a single time. V gene TRBV18 combines with J gene TRBJ1-1, with D uncertain. From germline, CDR1 is KGHSH and CDR2 LQKENI. Between the trimmed V and J ends, which lost 3 bases and 0 bases, there was a span of 14 bases. The CDR3 consists of 16 residues. In DNA, the CDR3 is TGTGCCAGCTCACCGTCGGCGGTACGCATGAACACTGAAGCTTTCTTT. Its protein is CASSPSAVRMNTEAFF.

This chain connects TRBV7-3 to TRBJ2-2; 7 positions agree with TRBD2. With 4 bases clipped from V and 6 bases from J, the junction kept 11 bases outside the gene matches. CDR1 is SGHTA, CDR2 FQGTGA, per germline. The length of the CDR3 is 16 residues. CDR3 bases: TGTGCCAGCAGCTCCCAAGCGGGACCTGCGTCCGGGGAGCTGTTTTTT. It encodes CASSSQAGPASGELFF.

The V gene is TRBV19, the J gene TRBJ1-5, with a weak D call TRBD1 (6 bases). With 3 bases removed from V and 4 bases from J, the gap between germline ends came to 13 bases. Germline V gene lookup returns CDR1 LNHDA and CDR2 SQIVND (reference sequence). There are 15 residues in the CDR3. The CDR3 DNA reads as TGTGCCAGTAGTATTTCTCGCAGGGGTAATCAGCCCCAGCATTTT. Residues: CASSISRRGNQPQHF. Complete variable domain (other parts from reference TRBV19 and TRBJ1-5): DGGITQSPKYLFRKEGQNVTLSCEQNLNHDAMYWYRQDPGQGLRLIYYSQIVNDFQKGDIAEGYSVSREKKESFPLTVTSAQKNPTAFYLCASSISRRGNQPQHFGDGTRLSIL.

The J gene is TRBJ2-7, the V gene TRBV18; 10 nucleotides match TRBD2. CDR3 length equals 16 residues. After removal of 1 base from V and 0 bases from J, the junction contained 3 bases not matched to a gene. Germline assignment: CDR1 KGHSH and CDR2 LQKENI. CDR3 loop: CASSPLSGGSSYEQYF. The CDR3, as DNA: TGTGCCAGCTCACCACTTAGCGGGGGGTCCTCCTACGAGCAGTACTTC.

This chain connects TRBV5-1 to TRBJ2-7; D is possibly TRBD1 (6 bases). The CDR3 is 13 residues long. The germline V gene has CDR1 SGHRS and CDR2 YFSETQ. Trimming took 4 bases from V and 1 from J, leaving 9 bases between them. The CDR3 DNA is TGCGCCAGCAGCGTACAGGGATCCTACGAGCAGTACTTC. Translating it yields CASSVQGSYEQYF. The full variable domain, completed using reference TRBV5-1 and TRBJ2-7, is KAGVTQTPRYLIKTRGQQVTLSCSPISGHRSVSWYQQTPGQGLQFLFEYFSETQRNKGNFPGRFSGRQFSNSRSEMNVSTLELGDSALYLCASSVQGSYEQYFGPGTRLTVT.

The rearrangement joins TRBV5-1 to TRBJ2-2; 11 nucleotides match TRBD2. Germline-derived CDR1 and CDR2 are SGHRS and YFSETQ. With V trimmed by 2 bases and J by 1 base, 1 base remained unmatched. CDR3 size: 16 residues. The CDR3 spells CASSFGTSGNTGELFF. The DNA for the CDR3 is TGCGCCAGCAGCTTCGGGACTAGCGGGAACACCGGGGAGCTGTTTTTT.

The count of this clone is one. The chain is built from TRBV6-5 and TRBJ2-7; a possible D gene is TRBD1 (5 bases). Trimming shortened V by 5 bases and J by 6 bases, and 17 bases separated the two germline ends. CDR1 and CDR2 (germline): MNHEY, SVGAGI. CDR3 length equals 14 residues. CDR3 protein: CASSRTTGLGEQYF. In DNA, the CDR3 is TGTGCCAGCAGTCGAACTACAGGTTTAGGCGAGCAGTACTTC.